A single sample gave rise to the 2 T cell receptor beta chains below, sequenced in a study of cytomegalovirus exposure and HLA in healthy donors. The PCR was carried out with 60 Vbeta primers and 13 Jbeta primers. The repertoire was sequenced with immunoSEQ multiplex PCR; TCRdb's copy has only in-frame clones and lacks some. The data contain roughly 150,000 clones, around 80% of them seen just once; the ten biggest clones take up about 1.4%. The sample was PBMCs. Receptors were obtained from a man aged 40-49 years in good health and CMV-seronegative.

V is TRBV6-5 and J is TRBJ1-5; unclear D gene. Between the trimmed V and J ends, which lost 0 bases and 7 bases, there was a span of 13 bases. The CDR3 has 15 amino acids. The germline V gene has CDR1 MNHEY and CDR2 SVGAGI. The CDR3 coding sequence is TGTGCCAGCAGTTACTCCAGTCCGGCGGGACAGCCCCAGCATTTT. It translates to CASSYSSPAGQPQHF.

This clone was seen only a few times. CDR3 bases: TGCGCCAGCAGCTCGCAAACAGGGGGCCCTGGCTACACCTTC. Its translation: CASSSQTGGPGYTF. The genes are TRBV5-1 and TRBJ1-2, with 9 bases matching TRBD1. CDR1 is SGHRS, CDR2 YFSETQ, per germline. The CDR3 is made up of 14 amino acids. V gave up 3 bases and J gave up 7 bases; unmatched junction bases: 7.